The next 30 T cell receptor beta chains were all read from a single sample in a study of spatial heterogeneity in lung cancer. TCRdb ran MiXCR on the 5' RACE reads and lists one entry per CDR3 protein. The sample records more than 80,000 distinct CDR3 sequences, approximately 12% being singletons. Documented time point: sample taken at primary tumor resection. Sequencing covered unsorted whole RNA taken from tumor, nontumor lung or frozen PBMC. The sequenced sample was PBMCs, obtained at surgery. The receptor set was obtained from a male donor with early-stage non-small cell lung cancer.

This rearrangement joins TRBV20-1 to TRBJ2-7; 8 bases align to TRBD1. The CDR3 runs to 12 residues. Trimming removed 6 bases from V and 3 bases from J; junction bases left unmatched: 4. Germline CDR1 DFQATT, CDR2 SNEGSKA (reference sequence). The CDR3 reads CSATGTGYEQYF. The CDR3, as DNA: TGCAGTGCGACAGGGACAGGCTACGAGCAGTACTTC.

This clonotype was detected ten times or more. The chain is built from TRBV5-6 and TRBJ1-6; D gene uncertain. The CDR3 has 14 residues. Germline lookup yields CDR1 SGHDT and CDR2 YYEEEE. V lost 4 bases, J lost 5 bases, and 10 bases lay in between. CDR3 sequence: CASSLGRNNSPLHF. CDR3 DNA: TGTGCCAGCAGCCTAGGACGGAATAATTCACCCCTCCACTTT.

This clonotype was counted a few times. This chain uses TRBV7-9 with TRBJ2-7; D is ambiguous. Trimming pared 2 bases from V and 3 bases from J, leaving 11 bases between. CDR3 size: 14 residues. Germline V lookup: CDR1 SEHNR, CDR2 FQNEAQ (reference sequence). CDR3 DNA: TGTGCCAGCAGCTTAAGTGGTAACAGCTACGAGCAGTACTTC. It specifies CASSLSGNSYEQYF.

This clonotype was observed many times. The rearrangement joins TRBV29-1 to TRBJ1-1, with 7 bases identical to TRBD1. This CDR3 contains 14 residues. CDR1 and CDR2 from the germline V gene are SQVTM and ANQGSEA. J gave up 2 bases and V 7 bases, and 10 bases lay outside the gene matches. In DNA, the CDR3 is TGCAGCGCGCCGGGGACAGCCGGTAACACTGAAGCTTTCTTT. It specifies CSAPGTAGNTEAFF. Full variable domain (remainder filled in from reference TRBV29-1 and TRBJ1-1): SAVISQKPSRDICQRGTSLTIQCQVDSQVTMMFWYRQQPGQSLTLIATANQGSEATYESGFVIDKFPISRPNLTFSTLTVSNMSPEDSSIYLCSAPGTAGNTEAFFGQGTRLTVV.

This clonotype was found a few times. The rearrangement links TRBV24-1 to TRBJ2-7; 7 positions match TRBD1. Germline V gene sequence: CDR1 KGHDR, CDR2 SFDVKD. The CDR3 spans 13 residues. After removal of 9 bases from V and 4 bases from J, the junction contained 8 bases not matched to a gene. The CDR3 DNA sequence: TGTGCCACCCAGAGACAGGGTACATACGAGCAGTACTTC. Its translation is CATQRQGTYEQYF.

This clonotype was observed a handful of times. The chain couples TRBV18 to TRBJ2-3; 8 nucleotides align to TRBD2. Trimming at V came to 5 bases and at J to 5 bases, leaving 12 bases not matched to a gene. The CDR3 is 16 amino acids. Germline V gene lookup returns CDR1 KGHSH and CDR2 LQKENI. CDR3 region: CASSTVLTSEVDTQYF. The CDR3, as DNA: TGTGCCAGCTCAACAGTTTTGACTAGCGAAGTAGATACGCAGTATTTT.

The rearrangement links TRBV7-9 to TRBJ2-2; a weak D match, TRBD1 (6 bases). The CDR3 is 13 amino acids. The V gene lost 7 bases and the J gene lost 6 bases, with 12 bases spanning the gap. Germline-derived CDR1 and CDR2 are SEHNR and FQNEAQ (reference sequence). The CDR3 sequence is CASNRVIPGELFF. The CDR3 region has the DNA TGTGCCAGCAACAGGGTAATCCCCGGGGAGCTGTTTTTT.

Ten or more counts support this clonotype. The rearrangement uses TRBV18 and TRBJ1-1; tentative D call: TRBD1 (5 bases). Trimming removed 6 bases from V and 4 bases from J, with 12 bases in between. Germline CDR1 is KGHSH and CDR2 is LQKENI. The CDR3 has 13 residues. The CDR3 protein is CASSRDGGTEAFF. The CDR3 coding sequence is TGTGCCAGCTCCCGAGACGGGGGCACTGAAGCTTTCTTT.

This clonotype was detected only a few times. The V and J genes are TRBV28 and TRBJ2-5; no firm D call. V was cut by 6 bases and J by 3 bases, with 5 bases left in between. Germline V lookup: CDR1 MDHEN, CDR2 SYDVKM. This CDR3 region has 11 residues. CDR3 coding DNA: TGTGCCAGCAGGCGAGAAGAGACCCAGTACTTC. This gives the protein CASRREETQYF. The full variable domain, rest sourced from reference TRBV28 and TRBJ2-5, is DVKVTQSSRYLVKRTGEKVFLECVQDMDHENMFWYRQDPGLGLRLIYFSYDVKMKEKGDIPEGYSVSREKKERFSLILESASTNQTSMYLCASRREETQYFGPGTRLLVL.

CDR3 sequence reads: CASSSTGVRTYNEQFF. In DNA form, the CDR3 reads TGCGCCAGCAGCTCGACAGGGGTTAGGACCTACAATGAGCAGTTCTTC. The rearrangement uses TRBV5-1 and TRBJ2-1; 8 bases agree with TRBD1. The CDR3 covers 16 residues. The V and J ends lost 3 bases and 2 bases, in that order; junction bases with no gene match: 7. Germline V gene sequence: CDR1 SGHRS, CDR2 YFSETQ.

CDR3 protein: CAISESGAIQTNEQFF. CDR3 nucleotides: TGTGCCATCAGTGAAAGTGGGGCAATCCAGACGAATGAGCAGTTCTTC. The chain recombines TRBV10-3 with TRBJ2-1; D may be TRBD1 (5 bases). Germline loops: CDR1 ENHRY, CDR2 SYGVKD. CDR3 size: 16 residues. Trimming took 3 bases from V and 7 from J, leaving 19 bases between them.

The sample holds a few counts of this clonotype. The CDR3 sequence is CASRPGDRTYNEQFF. CDR3 sequence (DNA): TGTGCCAGCCGTCCTGGGGACAGGACCTACAATGAGCAGTTCTTC. The chain employs TRBV7-2 and TRBJ2-1, with 8 bases matching TRBD1. This CDR3 comprises 15 residues. Trimming cost V 8 bases and J 2 bases; bases outside gene matches: 8. CDR1 is SGHTA and CDR2 is FQGNSA in the germline V gene.

This clonotype has a count of ten or more. CDR3 protein: CSVGTSRGAPGELFF. CDR3 coding DNA: TGCAGCGTTGGGACTAGCCGGGGAGCGCCCGGGGAGCTGTTTTTT. The chain employs TRBV29-1 and TRBJ2-2, with 8 bases fitting TRBD2. The J segment lost 6 bases and the V segment lost 4 bases, leaving 10 bases of the junction unmatched. CDR1 and CDR2 (germline): SQVTM, ANQGSEA. The CDR3 sequence is 15 residues long.

This clonotype was counted at least ten times. The J gene is TRBJ2-1, the V gene TRBV24-1; 9 bases are a match to TRBD2. The length of the CDR3 is 15 residues. Looked up from germline, CDR1 is KGHDR and CDR2 is SFDVKD. Unmatched junction bases numbered 11, after V lost 9 bases and J lost 6 bases. CDR3 bases: TGTGCCACCTCCGAAGCGGGAGGTGTGGGCAATGAGCAGTTCTTC. Encoded protein: CATSEAGGVGNEQFF.

This clonotype has more than one count but fewer than ten. The chain employs TRBV9 and TRBJ2-1, with 10 bases aligning to TRBD2. CDR3 length equals 17 residues. Trimming took 4 bases from V and 0 from J; bases not matched to a gene: 7. Germline V lookup: CDR1 SGDLS, CDR2 YYNGEE. The DNA for the CDR3 is TGTGCCAGCAGCAACCTTGGACTAGCGGACTCCTACAATGAGCAGTTCTTC. It specifies CASSNLGLADSYNEQFF.

The chain carries TRBV6-2 or TRBV6-3 and TRBJ2-4; 8 nucleotides match TRBD2. The V gene end was trimmed by 4 bases and the J gene end by 0 bases; junction bases not matched to a gene: 2. Germline lookup yields CDR1 MNHEY and CDR2 SVGEGT. This CDR3 has 15 amino acids. DNA for the CDR3: TGTGCCAGCAGTTCTGCGGGGGGAGCCAAAAACATTCAGTACTTC. Translation: CASSSAGGAKNIQYF.

The sample holds many counts of this clonotype. The rearrangement uses TRBV29-1 and TRBJ2-7; the D gene is possibly TRBD1 (5 bases). The CDR3 extends over 13 amino acids. Germline assignment: CDR1 SQVTM and CDR2 ANQGSEA. Trimming left V 3 bases short and J 0 bases short, with 9 bases between. Here the CDR3 reads CSVEGRDSYEQYF. The CDR3 nucleotides are TGCAGCGTTGAGGGCAGGGACTCCTACGAGCAGTACTTC.

This clonotype was detected ten times or more. The chain has TRBV6-9 and TRBJ2-3; the D gene is possibly TRBD1 (5 bases). The CDR3 totals 13 residues. Germline CDR1 reads MNHGY; CDR2 reads SVAAGI. Trimming took off 5 bases at V and 9 bases at J, with 15 bases between the two ends. The CDR3 DNA follows: TGTGCCAGCAGTCCCAGGGCCAATTGGACGCAGTATTTT. It translates to CASSPRANWTQYF.

CDR3 region: CASSASIAGGSKNTQYF. In nucleotides, the CDR3 is TGTGCCAGCAGTGCCTCCATAGCGGGAGGGTCAAAAAATACGCAGTATTTT. The chain links TRBV12-3 or TRBV12-4 to TRBJ2-3, with 11 bases that match TRBD2. The CDR3 is 17 residues long. The trim removed 5 bases at V and 7 bases at J, leaving 14 bases unmatched.

This clonotype was seen more than once but under ten times. The rearrangement uses TRBV5-1 and TRBJ1-1; D remains unclear. V was pared by 5 bases and J by 2 bases, with 7 bases between. There are 12 residues in the CDR3. The germline V gene encodes CDR1 SGHRS and CDR2 YFSETQ. This chain's CDR3 is CASRSVNTEAFF. In nucleotides, the CDR3 is TGCGCCAGCAGATCAGTTAACACTGAAGCTTTCTTT.

The rearrangement uses TRBV6-6 and TRBJ2-1; D is unclear. Germline lookup yields CDR1 MNHNY and CDR2 SVGAGI (reference sequence). Trimming pared 6 bases from V and 4 bases from J, leaving 13 bases between. The CDR3 is 14 residues long. In nucleotides, the CDR3 is TGTGCCAGCAGCCCGGACGGGTCTTACAATGAGCAGTTCTTC. This codes for CASSPDGSYNEQFF.

This clonotype has a handful of counts. V is TRBV4-1 and J is TRBJ1-5, with no clear D. V dropped 4 bases and J dropped 1 base, with 11 bases sitting between them. Germline-derived CDR1 and CDR2 are MGHRA and YSYEKL. CDR3 length equals 15 residues. The CDR3 coding sequence is TGCGCCAGCAGCCTCTCGGACTTAAGCAATCAGCCCCAGCATTTT. It encodes CASSLSDLSNQPQHF.

This clonotype was recorded a few times. V gene TRBV7-9 combines with J gene TRBJ2-3; 11 nucleotides line up with TRBD2. Trimming cost V 5 bases and J 3 bases; bases outside gene matches: 7. The germline CDR1 and CDR2 sequences are SEHNR and FQNEAQ (reference sequence). The CDR3 is made up of 16 amino acids. CDR3 bases: TGTGCCAGCAGCCCTGGGACTAGCGGATGGACAGATACGCAGTATTTT. It translates to CASSPGTSGWTDTQYF. The full variable domain, completed using reference TRBV7-9 and TRBJ2-3, is DTGVSQNPRHKITKRGQNVTFRCDPISEHNRLYWYRQTLGQGPEFLTYFQNEAQLEKSRLLSDRFSAERPKGSFSTLEIQRTEQGDSAMYLCASSPGTSGWTDTQYFGPGTRLTVL.

In this sample, this clonotype turned up a few times. V gene TRBV5-4 combines with J gene TRBJ1-1; D is uncertain. Germline CDR1 reads SGHNT; CDR2 reads YYREEE (reference sequence). V shed 0 bases and J shed 0 bases, with 6 bases lying between them. The CDR3 loop spans 14 amino acids. CDR3 DNA sequence: TGTGCCAGCAGCTTGGTAGGGTTGAACACTGAAGCTTTCTTT. It encodes CASSLVGLNTEAFF.

This clonotype was seen a handful of times. The chain employs TRBV15 and TRBJ2-1, with D tentatively TRBD1 (5 bases). V lost 0 bases and J 6 bases, leaving 9 bases between the germline ends. Germline V gives CDR1 LNHNV, CDR2 YYDKDF (reference sequence). This CDR3 region has 14 residues. Here the CDR3 reads CATSRDFRGNEQFF. The DNA for the CDR3 is TGTGCCACCAGCAGAGATTTTAGGGGCAATGAGCAGTTCTTC.

This clonotype was observed a handful of times. The gene calls are TRBV14 and TRBJ2-1, with D tentatively TRBD1 (5 bases). The V gene's germline CDR1 is SGHDN and CDR2 FVKESK. This CDR3 is 13 amino acids long. Trimming left V 4 bases short and J 9 bases short, with 13 bases between. CDR3: CASSPWGTGEQFF. The CDR3 nucleotides are TGTGCCAGCAGCCCTTGGGGCACGGGTGAGCAGTTCTTC.

Only a few counts were recorded for this clonotype. J is TRBJ1-1 and V is TRBV5-1, with D possibly matching TRBD1 (6 bases). V lost 6 bases to trimming and J lost 1 base, with 13 bases between them. CDR1 and CDR2 from the germline V gene are SGHRS and YFSETQ. CDR3 length equals 14 residues. This chain's CDR3 is CASTLGGQNTEAFF. DNA for the CDR3: TGCGCCAGCACCCTTGGGGGGCAGAACACTGAAGCTTTCTTT.

This chain connects TRBV5-1 to TRBJ2-7; 11 bases line up with TRBD2. With 4 bases clipped from V and 4 bases from J, the junction kept 4 bases outside the gene matches. Germline-derived CDR1 and CDR2 are SGHRS and YFSETQ. The CDR3 is 14 amino acids. CDR3 sequence: CASSLSGRAYEQYF. In DNA, the CDR3 is TGCGCCAGCAGCCTTAGCGGGAGGGCTTACGAGCAGTACTTC.

This clonotype was detected only a few times. Here the CDR3 reads CASSPTGGYTF. The CDR3 region has the DNA TGTGCCAGCAGCCCGACTGGCGGCTACACCTTC. The chain recombines TRBV7-3 with TRBJ1-2; D gene uncertain. Germline lookup yields CDR1 SGHTA and CDR2 FQGTGA. The CDR3 length is 11 residues. V shed 5 bases and J shed 8 bases, with 9 bases lying between them.

This clonotype was seen only a few times. This sequence joins TRBV24-1 and TRBJ2-7, with TRBD2 identical over 7 bases. CDR3 length equals 13 residues. Germline V gene lookup returns CDR1 KGHDR and CDR2 SFDVKD. V trimming: 6 bases; J trimming: 5 bases; junction bases outside the gene matches: 6. DNA for the CDR3: TGTGCCACCAGTCAGACTAGCAGGCACGAGCAGTACTTC. This sequence encodes CATSQTSRHEQYF.